This is a list of T cell receptor beta chains from one sample in a study of blood T cells in healthy people across ages. TCRdb re-analysed the 5' RACE reads in MiXCR, keeping a single row per CDR3 protein. The profile shows over 1.5 million distinct CDR3 sequences, around half of them singletons. The source material was blood. The receptor source for this set is a middle-aged woman in good health. The CDR3 runs from the conserved cysteine through the conserved F or W. Clone sizes are given selectively: once, few, many, or a class where the clone is expanded.

size | V | CDR3
NA | TRBV7-2 | CASSLSGIQYNEQFF
NA | TRBV29-1 | CSAETGTAYGYTF
NA | TRBV6-6 | CASNQDDTEAFF
NA | TRBV12-3/TRBV12-4 | CASSFHRGDNGYTF
once | TRBV29-1 | CSVEETGGGTGELFF
few | TRBV7-3 | CASSVAGGANEQFF
once | TRBV4-2 | CASSQDKLDQPQHF
NA | TRBV20-1 | CSAHERGAFRTDTQYF
NA | TRBV12-3/TRBV12-4 | CASRWDREGRETQYF
NA | TRBV6-5 | CASSYDGGREKLFF
NA | TRBV15 | CATSRELNTEAFF